One sample yielded the 8 T cell receptor beta chains listed below, sequenced in a study of cytomegalovirus exposure and HLA in healthy donors. Vbeta (60) and Jbeta (13) primers were used in the PCR. Assay used: immunoSEQ multiplex PCR; TCRdb lists only in-frame clones, some missing. The sample has fewer than 200,000 clones, roughly 85% seen once; the top ten hold 1.3%. Material: PBMCs. Receptors were obtained from a woman between 50 and 59 years old in good health and CMV-seronegative.

This clone came up once. One end of the junction varies from germline; a read error may be responsible. This sequence joins TRBV28 and TRBJ2-7; 8 bases are a match to TRBD1. This CDR3 has 12 residues. Per the germline V gene, CDR1 is MDHEN and CDR2 is SYDVKM. The CDR3 protein is CASSLQTGTGDF. The CDR3 DNA reads as TGTGCCAGCAGTTTACAAACCGGGACAGGAGACTTC.

V gene TRBV9 combines with J gene TRBJ1-6; no reliable D call. From germline, CDR1 is SGDLS and CDR2 YYNGEE. V lost 0 bases and J lost 7, with 11 bases in between. The CDR3 covers 15 residues. The chain's CDR3 is CASSVGPGVNSPLHF. The DNA of the CDR3 is TGTGCCAGCAGCGTAGGTCCGGGAGTAAATTCACCCCTCCACTTT. Full variable domain (remainder filled in from reference TRBV9 and TRBJ1-6): DSGVTQTPKHLITATGQRVTLRCSPRSGDLSVYWYQQSLDQGLQFLIQYYNGEERAKGNILERFSAQQFPDLHSELNLSSLELGDSALYFCASSVGPGVNSPLHFGNGTRLTVT.

The rearrangement links TRBV6-5 to TRBJ1-5; tentative D call: TRBD1 (5 bases). V dropped 0 bases and J dropped 11 bases, with 14 bases sitting between them. CDR3 length: 14 amino acids. Germline V gene sequence: CDR1 MNHEY, CDR2 SVGAGI. The CDR3 spells CASSYSIGGFAQHF. The CDR3 DNA reads TGTGCCAGCAGTTACTCGATCGGGGGATTCGCCCAGCATTTT.

This clone has only a few counts. V and J are TRBV28 and TRBJ1-5; D is uncertain. The CDR3 length is 15 residues. CDR1 is MDHEN and CDR2 is SYDVKM in the germline V gene. Trimming stripped 6 bases from V and 3 bases from J, with 15 bases between. CDR3 DNA sequence: TGTGCCAGCAGCCGTACACCCCATCACAATCAGCCCCAGCATTTT. It encodes CASSRTPHHNQPQHF.

This clone was seen a single time. This CDR3 is CASSLRQRQETQYF. CDR3 sequence (DNA): TGTGCCAGCAGCCTTAGACAGAGACAAGAGACCCAGTACTTC. The J gene is TRBJ2-5, the V gene TRBV7-2, with D perhaps matching TRBD1 (5 bases). Germline V gives CDR1 SGHTA, CDR2 FQGNSA. Between the trimmed V and J ends, which lost 5 bases and 2 bases, there was a span of 12 bases. The CDR3 is made up of 14 amino acids.

The chain is built from TRBV7-9 and TRBJ2-7, with TRBD1 matching 7 bases. J gave up 4 bases and V 0 bases, and 6 bases lay outside the gene matches. The CDR3 is made up of 15 amino acids. The germline V gene has CDR1 SEHNR and CDR2 FQNEAQ (reference sequence). CDR3: CASSLAGTAVYEQYF. CDR3 in DNA: TGTGCCAGCAGCTTAGCGGGGACAGCGGTATACGAGCAGTACTTC. Full variable domain (missing parts from reference TRBV7-9 and TRBJ2-7): DTGVSQNPRHKITKRGQNVTFRCDPISEHNRLYWYRQTLGQGPEFLTYFQNEAQLEKSRLLSDRFSAERPKGSFSTLEIQRTEQGDSAMYLCASSLAGTAVYEQYFGPGTRLTVT.

The V gene is TRBV29-1, the J gene TRBJ1-2; 11 positions agree with TRBD1. The CDR3 consists of 15 residues. From germline, CDR1 is SQVTM and CDR2 ANQGSEA. The V and J ends lost 7 bases and 2 bases, in that order; junction bases with no gene match: 9. CDR3 protein: CSGGGQGAQNYGYTF. CDR3 DNA sequence: TGCAGCGGGGGTGGACAGGGGGCGCAGAACTATGGCTACACCTTC.

The rearrangement joins TRBV4-3 to TRBJ2-7, with TRBD2 identical over 13 bases. Unmatched junction bases numbered 0, after V lost 4 bases and J lost 0 bases. Germline V gene lookup returns CDR1 LGHNA and CDR2 YSLEER. The CDR3 is 15 amino acids. The DNA for the CDR3 is TGCGCCAGCAGCCGACTAGCGGGGGGCTCCTACGAGCAGTACTTC. Its translation: CASSRLAGGSYEQYF.